The present entry profiles one TCR beta chain with its context. Its antigen is as yet unknown. CDR1 and CDR2 from the germline V gene are MNHNS and SASEGT. CDR3 length: 15 residues. Trimming at V came to 6 bases and at J to 4 bases, leaving 9 bases not matched to a gene. The sample is drawn from a study of early stage breast cancer tumors. Whole-study findings and limits: In most of the 16 patients, blood comparison separated tumor from normal breast.

The data were produced by immunoSEQ multiplex PCR, yet TCRdb's version contains in-frame clones alone and is incomplete. The profile covers tens of thousands of clones, with 83% appearing a single time and approximately 1.5% taken by the ten largest. The origin of this receptor is a person aged 45-60 years with breast cancer. What was sequenced was blood. The chain combines TRBV6-1 with TRBJ1-5; 7 bases agree with TRBD1. In nucleotides, the CDR3 is TGTGCCAGCAGACCTGGGACAGATTTAAATCAGCCCCAGCATTTT. This codes for CASRPGTDLNQPQHF.